This is a list of T cell receptor beta chains from one sample in a study of PD-1 blockade in classical Hodgkin lymphoma. The protocol was immunoSEQ multiplex PCR, while the TCRdb copy is restricted to in-frame clones and leaves out a portion. The sample consists of about 150,000 clones, less than 80% of them appearing once. This specimen consisted of peripheral blood mononuclear cells (PBMCs), obtained before the second cycle of nivolumab. Receptor source: a human donor with classical Hodgkin lymphoma. Each CDR3 is given with its conserved first and last residue. A D gene is named only where the DNA matches it firmly. For some rows the clone size is stated as once, few or many, or as a class when expanded; others skip it.

j_call v_call d_call clone_size cdr3_nt cdr3_aa
TRBJ1-2 TRBV19 TRBD1 - TGTGCCAGTAGCGCACCCCGGGACAGACGAGGCTACACCTTC CASSAPRDRRGYTF
TRBJ2-3 TRBV19 - - TGTGCCAGTGGAATGGAGGGGGAAAGCACAGATACGCAGTATTTT CASGMEGESTDTQYF
TRBJ1-5 TRBV5-6 TRBD1 - TGTGCCAGCAGCTCTCGACAGGGTGGTACGAATCAGCCCCAGCATTTT CASSSRQGGTNQPQHF
TRBJ1-3 TRBV5-6 TRBD1 - TGTGCCAGCAGCAGAACAGGGGTGAGCACCATATATTTT CASSRTGVSTIYF
TRBJ2-3 TRBV5-1 - - TGCGCCAGCAGCCCACAGACAGATACGCAGTATTTT CASSPQTDTQYF
TRBJ2-1 TRBV28 TRBD1 - TGTGCCAGCAGTTTTCTCCCAATATCCCTTGACAGGGATTACAATGAGCAGTTCTTC CASSFLPISLDRDYNEQFF
TRBJ1-5 TRBV5-6 - - TGTGCCAGCAGCTTCGCCACTCAGGTGGATAGCAATCAGCCCCAGCATTTT CASSFATQVDSNQPQHF
TRBJ2-3 TRBV27 - - TGTGCCAGCAGAAGACTAGTGAGCACAGATACGCAGTATTTT CASRRLVSTDTQYF
TRBJ2-1 TRBV7-9 TRBD2 once TGTGCCAGCAGCTCCCAGCGGGAGTGGGGATACAATGAGCAGTTCTTC CASSSQREWGYNEQFF
TRBJ1-2 TRBV6-6 - - TGTGCCAGCAGTTACTCCGGGGCCAGGGGTGGCTACACCTTC CASSYSGARGGYTF
TRBJ2-1 TRBV11-1 TRBD1 - TGTGCCAGCAGCTTTCCGCGACCGGGACAGGGAGGCAATGAGCAGTTCTTC CASSFPRPGQGGNEQFF
TRBJ1-5 TRBV7-2 - - TGTGCCAGCAGCTTAGTGGGGGGAAGCAATCAGCCCCAGCATTTT CASSLVGGSNQPQHF
TRBJ1-1 TRBV28 TRBD1 - TGTGCCAGCAGGGGACAGGGAAAATACACTGAAGCTTTCTTT CASRGQGKYTEAFF
TRBJ2-7 TRBV6-1 - - TGTGCCAGCAGATGGCAGGGTGGGAGCGAGCAGTACTTC CASRWQGGSEQYF
TRBJ2-1 TRBV6-5 - few TGTGCCAGCAGTTACTCCTTACATGCCGAGGATGAGCAGTTCTTC CASSYSLHAEDEQFF
TRBJ2-3 TRBV7-9 - - TGTGCCAGCAGCCCCCTATTGCCCCGCACAGATACGCAGTATTTT CASSPLLPRTDTQYF
TRBJ2-5 TRBV5-1 TRBD1 - TGCGCCAGCAGTCTCGGACAGGGGGACCTACAAGAGACCCAGTACTTC CASSLGQGDLQETQYF
TRBJ2-7 TRBV4-2 TRBD2 - TGTGCCAGCAGCCGGCCTCGAGTAGCGGGAACCTACGAGCAGTACTTC CASSRPRVAGTYEQYF
TRBJ2-7 TRBV18 TRBD1 - TGTGCCAGCTCACTAACCACCGGGACAGGGGTCCCCTACGAGCAGTACTTC CASSLTTGTGVPYEQYF
TRBJ2-2 TRBV7-3 TRBD1 - TGTGCCAGCAGCTTAGGACAGGGGAATACCGGGGAGCTGTTTTTT CASSLGQGNTGELFF
TRBJ2-7 TRBV29-1 TRBD2 - TGCAGCGGGGGAAGGGGGGCCCCAGCGGGGGGATACGAGCAGTACTTC CSGGRGAPAGGYEQYF
TRBJ1-5 TRBV9 - - TGTGCCAGCAGCGTAGACGGACTTAATCAGCCCCAGCATTTT CASSVDGLNQPQHF
TRBJ2-7 TRBV5-1 TRBD2 once TGCGCCAGCAGCCCGGGACTAGCTGGAACCGAGCAGTACTTC CASSPGLAGTEQYF
TRBJ2-5 TRBV2 TRBD2 - TGTGCCAGCAGTGAAGGGGGGGGACTAGCGGGAGTAGAGACCCAGTACTTC CASSEGGGLAGVETQYF
TRBJ2-7 TRBV10-3 - - TGTGCCATCAGTGACACCACCTACGAGCAGTACTTC CAISDTTYEQYF
TRBJ2-2 TRBV25-1 TRBD1 - TGTGCCAGCAGTGAATATATACCGGACAGGGGATCGTCCGGGGAGCTGTTTTTT CASSEYIPDRGSSGELFF
TRBJ2-3 TRBV5-1 - - TGCGCCAGCAGCGTACAGGAGGGGGCTGGTACGCAGTATTTT CASSVQEGAGTQYF
TRBJ1-1 TRBV6-5 - - TGTGCCAGCAGTTACATCGGGGCGCGTACTGAAGCTTTCTTT CASSYIGARTEAFF
TRBJ2-1 TRBV18 - - TGTGCCAGCTCACCCCTCGCACAAGGGGCGTCTAGTGAGCAGTTCTTC CASSPLAQGASSEQFF
TRBJ1-2 TRBV19 - - TGTGCCAGTAGTATGCGGGCCCCGGGGAACTATGGCTACACCTTC CASSMRAPGNYGYTF
TRBJ2-7 TRBV15 TRBD1 once TGTGCCACCAGCAGAGCACAGGGGTTATCCTACGAGCAGTACTTC CATSRAQGLSYEQYF
TRBJ1-1 TRBV18 - once TGTGCCAGCTCACTTCGGGGGGATTGGGCTTTCTTT CASSLRGDWAFF
TRBJ2-6 TRBV19 - - TGTGCCAGTAGTCCAGGGAGAGCTGGGGCCAACGTCCTGACTTTC CASSPGRAGANVLTF
TRBJ1-5 TRBV6-6 - few TGTGCCAGCAGTCCCTCGGACCAATCAGCCCAGCATTTT CASSPSDQSAQHF
TRBJ1-1 TRBV5-4 - - TGTGCCAGCAGAGTGTCGGGGGGCACTGAAGCTTTCTTT CASRVSGGTEAFF
TRBJ2-7 TRBV11-2 - - TGTGCCAGCAGCTTAGGGAGTACCTACGAGCAGTACTTC CASSLGSTYEQYF
TRBJ1-5 TRBV6-5 TRBD1 - TGTGCCAGCAGTTACTCTAGACAGGGAAATCAGCCCCAGCATTTT CASSYSRQGNQPQHF
TRBJ1-4 TRBV6-1 - - TGTGCCAGCAGTGAGACACCCAGGCAGGAAAAACTGTTTTTT CASSETPRQEKLFF
TRBJ2-4 TRBV28 TRBD2 - TGTGCCAACCCCGGACTAGCGGCTGCCAAAAACATTCAGTACTTC CANPGLAAAKNIQYF
TRBJ2-7 TRBV7-9 - - TGTGCCAGCAGCGCCACTAGGTCCTACGAGCAGTACTTC CASSATRSYEQYF
TRBJ2-5 TRBV2 - - TGTGCCAGCAGTCTCCGACTAGTCTGGGATGGGGAGACCCAGTACTTC CASSLRLVWDGETQYF